The 14 T cell receptor beta chains presented below share a single source sample, sequenced in a study of blood T cell repertoires in COVID-19. The assay was immunoSEQ multiplex PCR, and TCRdb's table has in-frame clones only and misses some. The sample consists of approximately 49,000 clones, roughly 80% of them appearing once. Sequencing was done on a sample of peripheral blood. These receptors all stem from a man aged 50-59 years with acute or convalescent COVID-19.

V usage is TRBV4-1 and J usage is TRBJ1-1; D gene uncertain. The germline V and J ends were trimmed by 0 bases and 4 bases, with 9 bases remaining between them. The germline V gene encodes CDR1 MGHRA and CDR2 YSYEKL. CDR3 length: 14 amino acids. In DNA, the CDR3 is TGCGCCAGCAGCCAAGATACGGGGAGCACTGAAGCTTTCTTT. Translated, it gives CASSQDTGSTEAFF.

Only one count was recorded for this clone. The chain links TRBV19 to TRBJ2-2; a weak D match, TRBD1 (5 bases). Germline CDR1 reads LNHDA; CDR2 reads SQIVND (reference sequence). CDR3 length: 12 amino acids. V was clipped by 7 bases and J by 7 bases, with 10 bases between them. CDR3 coding DNA: TGTGCCAGTAATCGACAGTTCGGGGAGCTGTTTTTT. The encoded protein is CASNRQFGELFF.

This sequence joins TRBV5-1 and TRBJ2-7, with D possibly matching TRBD1 (6 bases). CDR1 is SGHRS and CDR2 is YFSETQ in the germline V gene. The CDR3 contains 14 residues. Trimming removed 1 base at V and 7 bases at J, with 15 bases between. The CDR3 reads CASSLPRTETEQYF. CDR3 DNA: TGCGCCAGCAGCTTGCCCCGGACAGAGACGGAGCAGTACTTC.

The V call is TRBV7-9, the J call TRBJ1-1, with 9 bases fitting TRBD1. The V and J ends lost 5 bases and 4 bases, in that order; junction bases with no gene match: 14. Germline V gene lookup returns CDR1 SEHNR and CDR2 FQNEAQ (reference sequence). The CDR3 covers 17 residues. CDR3 DNA: TGTGCCAGCAGCCCCTTCTCGGGACAGGGTGTCAGCACTGAAGCTTTCTTT. Protein product: CASSPFSGQGVSTEAFF.

The genes are TRBV5-5 and TRBJ1-4; 11 nucleotides line up with TRBD1. CDR1 is SGHKS, CDR2 YYEKEE, per germline (reference sequence). The CDR3 is 14 residues long. V gave up 4 bases and J gave up 8 bases; unmatched junction bases: 4. The CDR3 DNA reads TGTGCCAGCAGCCGGACAGGGGGCCGGGAAAAACTGTTTTTT. It codes for CASSRTGGREKLFF.

This chain links TRBV2 with TRBJ1-4, with TRBD1 identical over 8 bases. The V gene end was trimmed by 8 bases and the J gene end by 0 bases; junction bases not matched to a gene: 14. This CDR3 contains 18 residues. Germline V gene sequence: CDR1 SNHLY, CDR2 FYNNEI. The CDR3 region is CASRWDRLGGPTNEKLFF. As DNA, the CDR3 is TGTGCCAGCCGCTGGGACAGGTTGGGGGGCCCAACTAATGAAAAACTGTTTTTT.

This clone was observed once. This sequence joins TRBV27 and TRBJ1-5; possible D gene TRBD1, 6 bases. Germline V CDR1 and CDR2: MNHEY, SMNVEV (reference sequence). The V end lost 9 bases, the J end lost 1 base, and 16 bases lay between the germline ends. The CDR3 has 15 residues. The chain's CDR3 is CASNVQGWSNQPQHF. The CDR3 DNA is TGTGCCAGTAACGTACAGGGTTGGAGCAATCAGCCCCAGCATTTT.

The chain uses TRBV5-1 and TRBJ2-7; 7 nucleotides line up with TRBD1. V trimming: 4 bases; J trimming: 3 bases; junction bases outside the gene matches: 4. Germline loops: CDR1 SGHRS, CDR2 YFSETQ. The CDR3 runs 13 residues. CDR3 nucleotide sequence: TGCGCCAGCAGCCGCTGGGACAGCTACGAGCAGTACTTC. Amino acid sequence: CASSRWDSYEQYF.

The genes are TRBV21-1 and TRBJ1-2. TRBV21-1 is designated a pseudogene. The CDR3 consists of 18 residues. CDR3: CASSKSSRDWVGGYGYTF. The CDR3 DNA sequence: TGTGCCAGCAGCAAATCGTCCCGGGACTGGGTTGGGGGGTATGGCTACACCTTC.

This clone appeared a few times. Mismatch with germline at one junction end may stem from a read error. CDR3 sequence reads: CASRTGHINTAELFF. In nucleotides, the CDR3 is TGTGCCAGCAGGACGGGACACATTAACACCGCGGAGCTGTTTTTT. The rearrangement joins TRBV5-6 to TRBJ2-2; possible D gene TRBD1, 6 bases. CDR3 length: 15 amino acids. Germline loops: CDR1 SGHDT, CDR2 YYEEEE.

The sample holds a few counts of this clone. This sequence joins TRBV18 and TRBJ1-5, with TRBD1 matching 9 bases. The CDR3 loop spans 15 amino acids. The J segment lost 4 bases and the V segment lost 2 bases, leaving 3 bases of the junction unmatched. The germline V gene has CDR1 KGHSH and CDR2 LQKENI. The CDR3 loop is CASSPGTGQNQPQHF. CDR3 nucleotides: TGTGCCAGCTCACCAGGGACAGGGCAAAATCAGCCCCAGCATTTT.

The chain uses TRBV4-1 and TRBJ1-2, with a possible D match to TRBD1 (6 bases). The germline V and J ends were trimmed by 1 base and 4 bases, with 19 bases remaining between them. Looked up from germline, CDR1 is MGHRA and CDR2 is YSYEKL. The CDR3 sequence is 17 residues long. The CDR3 loop is CASSQGMTQGTTYGYTF. The CDR3 nucleotides are TGCGCCAGCAGCCAAGGCATGACCCAGGGGACAACCTATGGCTACACCTTC.

This clone was detected only once. This chain connects TRBV5-6 to TRBJ2-7; 8 nucleotides agree with TRBD1. The CDR3 loop spans 15 amino acids. Losses at the gene ends were 4 bases for V and 3 bases for J; bases not matched to a gene: 9. Germline values: CDR1 SGHDT, CDR2 YYEEEE. Written as DNA, the CDR3 is TGTGCCAGCAGCCAGGGAGGACAGGGATTCTACGAGCAGTACTTC. Its translation: CASSQGGQGFYEQYF.

This sequence joins TRBV6-6 and TRBJ1-2; the D gene is possibly TRBD1 (6 bases). V dropped 0 bases and J dropped 7 bases, with 9 bases sitting between them. The CDR3 loop spans 13 amino acids. The germline CDR1 and CDR2 sequences are MNHNY and SVGAGI (reference sequence). CDR3 nucleotides: TGTGCCAGCAGTTACTCCCAACAGGGTGGCTACACCTTC. Residues: CASSYSQQGGYTF.